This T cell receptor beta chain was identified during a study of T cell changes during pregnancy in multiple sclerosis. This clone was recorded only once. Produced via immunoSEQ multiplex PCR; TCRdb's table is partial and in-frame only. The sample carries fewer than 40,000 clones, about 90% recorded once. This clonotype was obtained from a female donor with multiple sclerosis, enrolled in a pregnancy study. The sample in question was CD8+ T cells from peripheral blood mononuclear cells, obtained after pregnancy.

CDR3 nucleotide sequence: TGTGCCAGCAGCCATCGAAGACAGGGGGCGCTTAGTGAAAAACTGTTTTTT. It is translated as CASSHRRQGALSEKLFF. The V gene is TRBV7-3, the J gene TRBJ1-4; 10 positions agree with TRBD1. V lost 5 bases, J lost 7 bases, and 13 bases stayed unmatched. The CDR3 consists of 17 residues. Germline V gene lookup returns CDR1 SGHTA and CDR2 FQGTGA.